This TCR beta chain is drawn from a study of OX40 agonist ivuxolimab in advanced cancers. This clone appeared once. The protocol was immunoSEQ multiplex PCR, while the TCRdb copy is restricted to in-frame clones and leaves out a portion. The sample records around 46,000 clones, 88% being singletons. The V gene's germline CDR1 is SGHTA and CDR2 FQGNSA. The J segment lost 5 bases and the V segment lost 4 bases, leaving 10 bases of the junction unmatched. The CDR3 sequence is 17 residues long. The clonotype was recovered from an adult with an advanced solid tumor such as melanoma, head and neck, liver or kidney cancer. The chain employs TRBV7-2 and TRBJ2-5; 13 bases are a match to TRBD2. The starting material was CD4+ or CD8+ T cells sorted from blood, obtained in a trial of the OX40 agonist ivuxolimab. The CDR3 DNA reads as TGTGCCAGCAGCTCCAGGGGACTAGCGGGGTATAGGGAGACCCAGTACTTC. Residues: CASSSRGLAGYRETQYF.